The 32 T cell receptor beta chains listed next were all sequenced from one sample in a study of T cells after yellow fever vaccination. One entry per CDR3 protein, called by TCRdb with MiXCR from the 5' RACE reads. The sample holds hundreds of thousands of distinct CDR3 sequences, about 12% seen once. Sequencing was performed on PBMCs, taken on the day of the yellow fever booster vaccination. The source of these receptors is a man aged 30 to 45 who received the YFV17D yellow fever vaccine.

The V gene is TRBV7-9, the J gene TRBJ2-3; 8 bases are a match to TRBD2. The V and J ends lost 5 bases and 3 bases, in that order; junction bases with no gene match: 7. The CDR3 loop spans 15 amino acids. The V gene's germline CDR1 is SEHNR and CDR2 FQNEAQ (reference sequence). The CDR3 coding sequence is TGTGCCAGCAGCCGAGCGGGAGTTAGGACAGATACGCAGTATTTT. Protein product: CASSRAGVRTDTQYF.

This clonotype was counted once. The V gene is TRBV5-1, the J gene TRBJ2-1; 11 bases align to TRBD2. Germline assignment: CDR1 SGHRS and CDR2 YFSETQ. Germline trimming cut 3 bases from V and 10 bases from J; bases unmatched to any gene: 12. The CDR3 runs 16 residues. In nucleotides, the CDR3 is TGCGCCAGCAGCTCGCGGGGTTTAGCGGGAGGGGTCGAGCAGTTCTTC. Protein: CASSSRGLAGGVEQFF.

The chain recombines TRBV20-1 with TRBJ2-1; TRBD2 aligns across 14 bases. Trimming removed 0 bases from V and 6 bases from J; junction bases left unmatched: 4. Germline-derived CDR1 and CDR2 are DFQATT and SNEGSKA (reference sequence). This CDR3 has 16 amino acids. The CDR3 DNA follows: TGCAGTGCTAGAGAACCGGGACTAGCGGGAGCCAATGAGCAGTTCTTC. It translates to CSAREPGLAGANEQFF.

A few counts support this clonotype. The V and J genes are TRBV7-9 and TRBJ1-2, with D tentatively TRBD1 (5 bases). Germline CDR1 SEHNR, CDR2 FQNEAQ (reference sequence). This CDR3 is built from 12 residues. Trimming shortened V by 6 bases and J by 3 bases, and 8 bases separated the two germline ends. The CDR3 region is CASRDKDYGYTF. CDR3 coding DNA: TGTGCCAGCAGGGACAAGGACTATGGCTACACCTTC.

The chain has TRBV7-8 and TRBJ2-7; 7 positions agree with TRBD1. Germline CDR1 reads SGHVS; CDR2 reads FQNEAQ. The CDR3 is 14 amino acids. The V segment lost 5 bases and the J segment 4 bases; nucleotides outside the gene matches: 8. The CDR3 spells CASSALQGRYEQYF. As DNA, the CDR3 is TGTGCCAGCAGCGCCCTACAGGGGCGGTACGAGCAGTACTTC.

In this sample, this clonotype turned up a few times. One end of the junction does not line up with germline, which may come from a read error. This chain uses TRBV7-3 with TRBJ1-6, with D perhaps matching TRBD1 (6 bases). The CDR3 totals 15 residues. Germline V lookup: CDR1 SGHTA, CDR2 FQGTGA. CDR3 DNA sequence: TGTGCCAGCAGCTTAAGGGGGCAGGCTTATTCCCCCCTCCACTTT. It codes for CASSLRGQAYSPLHF.

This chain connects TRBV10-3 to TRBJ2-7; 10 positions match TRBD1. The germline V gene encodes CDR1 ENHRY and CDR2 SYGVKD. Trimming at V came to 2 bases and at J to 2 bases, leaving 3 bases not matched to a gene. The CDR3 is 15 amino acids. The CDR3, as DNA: TGTGCCATCAGTGAGACGGACAGGGGGGCCTACGAGCAGTACTTC. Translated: CAISETDRGAYEQYF.

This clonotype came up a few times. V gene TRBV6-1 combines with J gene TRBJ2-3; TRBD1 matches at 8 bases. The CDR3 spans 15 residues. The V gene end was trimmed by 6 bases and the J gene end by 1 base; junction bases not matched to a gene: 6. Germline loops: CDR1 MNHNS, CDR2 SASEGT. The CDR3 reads CASRSTGGRTDTQYF. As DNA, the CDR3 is TGTGCCAGCAGGTCTACAGGGGGTCGCACAGATACGCAGTATTTT.

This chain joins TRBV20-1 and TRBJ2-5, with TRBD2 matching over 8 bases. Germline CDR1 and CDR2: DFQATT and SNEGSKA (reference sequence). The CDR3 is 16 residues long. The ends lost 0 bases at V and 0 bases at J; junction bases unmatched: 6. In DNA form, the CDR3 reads TGCAGTGCTAGAGATGTGGCTAGCGGGTACCAAGAGACCCAGTACTTC. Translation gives CSARDVASGYQETQYF.

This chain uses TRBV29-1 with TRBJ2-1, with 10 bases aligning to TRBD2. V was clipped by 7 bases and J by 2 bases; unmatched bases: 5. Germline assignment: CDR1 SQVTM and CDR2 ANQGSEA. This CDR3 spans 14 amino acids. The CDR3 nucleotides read TGCAGCGCACAAGCGGGAGGGGCCTACAATGAGCAGTTCTTC. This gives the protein CSAQAGGAYNEQFF.

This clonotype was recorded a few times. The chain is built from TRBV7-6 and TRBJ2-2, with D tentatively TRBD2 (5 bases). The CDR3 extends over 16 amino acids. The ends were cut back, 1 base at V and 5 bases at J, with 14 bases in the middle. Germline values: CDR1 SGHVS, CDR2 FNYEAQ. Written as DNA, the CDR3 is TGTGCCAGCAGCTTAGACGTTGGGAGTAGGACCGGGGAGCTGTTTTTT. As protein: CASSLDVGSRTGELFF.

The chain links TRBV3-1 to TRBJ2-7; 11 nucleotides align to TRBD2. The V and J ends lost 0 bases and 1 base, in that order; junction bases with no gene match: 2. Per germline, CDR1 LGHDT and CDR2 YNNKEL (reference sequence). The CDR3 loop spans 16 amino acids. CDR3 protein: CASSQDTSGRSYEQYF. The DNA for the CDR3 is TGTGCCAGCAGCCAAGATACTAGCGGGAGATCCTACGAGCAGTACTTC.

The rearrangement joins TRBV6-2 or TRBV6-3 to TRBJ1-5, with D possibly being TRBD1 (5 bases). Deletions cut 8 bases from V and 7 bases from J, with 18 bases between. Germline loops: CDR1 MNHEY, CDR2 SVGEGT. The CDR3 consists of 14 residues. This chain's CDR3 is CASRLGGGGQPQHF. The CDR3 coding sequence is TGTGCCAGCCGGTTGGGGGGAGGAGGGCAGCCCCAGCATTTT.

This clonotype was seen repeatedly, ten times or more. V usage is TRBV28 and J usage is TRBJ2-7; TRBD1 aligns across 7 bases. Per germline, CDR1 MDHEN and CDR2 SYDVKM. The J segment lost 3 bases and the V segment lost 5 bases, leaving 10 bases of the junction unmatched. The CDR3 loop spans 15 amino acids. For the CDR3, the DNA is TGTGCCAGCAGTCCACCCGGGACAGAGGTCTACGAGCAGTACTTC. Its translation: CASSPPGTEVYEQYF.

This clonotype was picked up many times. DNA of the CDR3: TGTGCCAGCGCCCCCTCTAGCGGGGTTTACAATGAGCAGTTCTTC. It encodes CASAPSSGVYNEQFF. V gene TRBV7-2 combines with J gene TRBJ2-1; TRBD2 matches at 9 bases. The CDR3 has 15 amino acids. V lost 8 bases and J lost 4; bases outside the gene matches: 9. Germline values: CDR1 SGHTA, CDR2 FQGNSA.

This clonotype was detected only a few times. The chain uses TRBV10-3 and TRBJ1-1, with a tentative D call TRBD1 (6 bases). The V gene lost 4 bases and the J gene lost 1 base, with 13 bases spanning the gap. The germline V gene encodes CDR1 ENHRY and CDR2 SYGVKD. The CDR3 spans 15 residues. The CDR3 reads CAISGHGGKNTEAFF. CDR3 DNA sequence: TGTGCCATCAGTGGTCACGGGGGCAAGAACACTGAAGCTTTCTTT.

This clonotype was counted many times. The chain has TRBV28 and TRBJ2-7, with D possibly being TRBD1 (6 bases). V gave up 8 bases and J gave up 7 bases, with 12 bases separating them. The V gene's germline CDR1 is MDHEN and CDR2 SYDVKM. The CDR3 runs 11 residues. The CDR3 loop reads CASLEQGEQYF. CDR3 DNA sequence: TGTGCCAGCCTAGAGCAGGGGGAGCAGTACTTC.

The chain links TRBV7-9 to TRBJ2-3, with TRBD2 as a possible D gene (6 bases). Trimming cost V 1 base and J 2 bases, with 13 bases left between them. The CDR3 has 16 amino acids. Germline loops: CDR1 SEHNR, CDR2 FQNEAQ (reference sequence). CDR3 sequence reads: CASSLELSGDTDTQYF. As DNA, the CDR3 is TGTGCCAGCAGCTTAGAGCTTAGCGGAGACACAGATACGCAGTATTTT.

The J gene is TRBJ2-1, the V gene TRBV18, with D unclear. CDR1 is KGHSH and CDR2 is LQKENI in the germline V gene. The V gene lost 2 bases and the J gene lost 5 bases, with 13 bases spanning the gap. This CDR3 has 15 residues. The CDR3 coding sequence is TGTGCCAGCTCACCAAGGAGCGCCGGAAACAATGAGCAGTTCTTC. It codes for CASSPRSAGNNEQFF.

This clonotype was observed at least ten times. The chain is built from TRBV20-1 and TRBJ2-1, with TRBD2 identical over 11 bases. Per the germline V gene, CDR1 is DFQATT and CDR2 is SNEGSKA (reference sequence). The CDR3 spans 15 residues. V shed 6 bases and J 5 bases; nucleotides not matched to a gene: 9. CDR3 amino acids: CSAFASGRFHNEQFF. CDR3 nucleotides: TGCAGTGCATTCGCTAGCGGGAGGTTCCACAATGAGCAGTTCTTC.

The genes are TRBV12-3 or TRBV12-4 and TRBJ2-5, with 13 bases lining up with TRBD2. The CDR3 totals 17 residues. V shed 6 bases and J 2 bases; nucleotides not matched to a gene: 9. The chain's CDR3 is CASRLRLAGGLQETQYF. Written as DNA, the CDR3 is TGTGCCAGCAGGTTGAGACTAGCGGGAGGACTACAAGAGACCCAGTACTTC.

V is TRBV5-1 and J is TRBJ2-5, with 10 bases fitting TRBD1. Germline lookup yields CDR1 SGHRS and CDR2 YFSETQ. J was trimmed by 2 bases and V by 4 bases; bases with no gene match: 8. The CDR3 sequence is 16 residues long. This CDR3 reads CASSPMTGGGQETQYF. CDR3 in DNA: TGCGCCAGCAGCCCAATGACAGGGGGCGGACAAGAGACCCAGTACTTC.

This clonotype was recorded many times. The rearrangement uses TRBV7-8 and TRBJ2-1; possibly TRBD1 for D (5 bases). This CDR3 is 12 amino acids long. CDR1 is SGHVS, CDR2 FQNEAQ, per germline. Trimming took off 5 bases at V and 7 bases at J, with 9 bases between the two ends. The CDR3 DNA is TGTGCCAGCAGCAGTCACAGGAATGAGCAGTTCTTC. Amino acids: CASSSHRNEQFF.

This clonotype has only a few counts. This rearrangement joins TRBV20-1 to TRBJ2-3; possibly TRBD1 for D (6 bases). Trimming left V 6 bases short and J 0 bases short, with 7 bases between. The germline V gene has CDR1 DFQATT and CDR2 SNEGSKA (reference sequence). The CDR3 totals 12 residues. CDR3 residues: CSAQGSTDTQYF. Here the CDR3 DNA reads TGCAGTGCCCAGGGGAGCACAGATACGCAGTATTTT.

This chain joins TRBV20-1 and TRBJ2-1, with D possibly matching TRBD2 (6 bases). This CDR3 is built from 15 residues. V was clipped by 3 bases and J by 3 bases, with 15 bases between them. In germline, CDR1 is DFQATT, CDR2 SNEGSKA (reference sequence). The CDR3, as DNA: TGCAGTGCTAGTGTTTCGGGAGTCCACTACAATGAGCAGTTCTTC. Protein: CSASVSGVHYNEQFF.

In DNA form, the CDR3 reads TGTGCCAGCAGCCATAGCCGTGGTGAGCAGTACTTC. It codes for CASSHSRGEQYF. This chain uses TRBV3-1 with TRBJ2-7; D unclear. CDR1 LGHDT and CDR2 YNNKEL come from the germline V gene (reference sequence). V lost 3 bases, J lost 7 bases, and 10 bases lay in between. The CDR3 length is 12 residues.

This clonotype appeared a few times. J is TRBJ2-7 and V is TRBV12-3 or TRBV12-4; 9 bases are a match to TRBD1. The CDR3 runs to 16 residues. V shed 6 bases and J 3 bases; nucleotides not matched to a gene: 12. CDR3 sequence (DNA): TGTGCCAGCAGACCTCCCGGGACAGGGTCCATCTACGAGCAGTACTTC. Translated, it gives CASRPPGTGSIYEQYF.

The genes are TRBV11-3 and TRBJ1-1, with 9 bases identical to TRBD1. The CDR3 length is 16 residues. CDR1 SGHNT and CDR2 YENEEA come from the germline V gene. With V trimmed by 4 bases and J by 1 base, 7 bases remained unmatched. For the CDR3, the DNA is TGTGCCAGCAGCTCCGGGACAGGGAAGGGGAACACTGAAGCTTTCTTT. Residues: CASSSGTGKGNTEAFF.

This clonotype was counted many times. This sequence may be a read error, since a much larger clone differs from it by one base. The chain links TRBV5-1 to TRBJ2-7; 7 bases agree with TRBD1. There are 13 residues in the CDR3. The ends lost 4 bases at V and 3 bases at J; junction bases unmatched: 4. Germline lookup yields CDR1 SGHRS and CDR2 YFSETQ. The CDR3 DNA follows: TGCGCCAGCAGCAGGGGACAGAACTACGAGCAGTACTTC. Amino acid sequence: CASSRGQNYEQYF.

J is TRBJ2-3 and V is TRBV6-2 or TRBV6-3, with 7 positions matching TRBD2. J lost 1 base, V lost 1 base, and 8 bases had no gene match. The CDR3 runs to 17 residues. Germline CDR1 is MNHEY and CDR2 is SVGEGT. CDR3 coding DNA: TGTGCCAGCAGTTACTTGGCAGGGAGGGCGCGCACAGATACGCAGTATTTT. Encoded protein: CASSYLAGRARTDTQYF.

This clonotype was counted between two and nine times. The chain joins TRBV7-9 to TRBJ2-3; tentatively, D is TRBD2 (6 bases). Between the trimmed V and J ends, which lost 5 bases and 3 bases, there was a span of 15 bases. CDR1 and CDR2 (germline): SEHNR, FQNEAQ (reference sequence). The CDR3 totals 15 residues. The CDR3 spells CASSQAVGRTDTQYF. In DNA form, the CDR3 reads TGTGCCAGCAGCCAAGCGGTTGGGAGGACAGATACGCAGTATTTT.

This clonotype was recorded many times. The CDR3 DNA sequence: TGCAGTGCTAGGGACAGCGGTGAGAACACCGGGGAGCTGTTTTTT. Its translation: CSARDSGENTGELFF. The V gene is TRBV20-1, the J gene TRBJ2-2, with D perhaps TRBD1 (6 bases). Germline CDR1 is DFQATT and CDR2 is SNEGSKA (reference sequence). The CDR3 contains 15 residues. V was cut by 3 bases and J by 1 base, with 12 bases left in between.